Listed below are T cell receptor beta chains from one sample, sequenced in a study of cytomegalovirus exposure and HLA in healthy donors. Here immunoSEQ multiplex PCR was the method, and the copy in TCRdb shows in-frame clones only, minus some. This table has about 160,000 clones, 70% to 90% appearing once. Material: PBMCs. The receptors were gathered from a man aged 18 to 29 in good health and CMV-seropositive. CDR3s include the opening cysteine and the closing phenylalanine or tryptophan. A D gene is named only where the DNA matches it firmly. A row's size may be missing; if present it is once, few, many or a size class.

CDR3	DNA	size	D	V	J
CASREGGDSPLHF	TGTGCCAGCAGGGAGGGAGGTGATTCACCCCTCCACTTT	-	-	TRBV6-4	TRBJ1-6
CASSFGTGGYSPLHF	TGTGCCAGCAGCTTCGGAACAGGGGGCTATTCACCCCTCCACTTT	-	TRBD1	TRBV5-6	TRBJ1-6
CASSDSTMDEQFF	TGTGCCAGCAGTGACTCTACAATGGATGAGCAGTTCTTC	-	-	TRBV6-4	TRBJ2-1
CASSLLRGTLETQYF	TGTGCCAGCAGCTTACTCCGGGGGACTCTTGAGACCCAGTACTTC	-	-	TRBV11-1	TRBJ2-5
CASSQRDRATGELFF	TGCGCCAGCAGCCAGAGGGACAGGGCCACCGGGGAGCTGTTTTTT	-	TRBD1	TRBV4-3	TRBJ2-2
CASSQTGTVSYNEQFF	TGTGCCAGCAGCCAAACCGGGACAGTCTCCTACAATGAGCAGTTCTTC	-	TRBD1	TRBV5-4	TRBJ2-1
CASRGTALETQYF	TGTGCCAGCAGGGGGACAGCACTGGAGACCCAGTACTTC	-	TRBD1	TRBV6-1	TRBJ2-5
CASSQQSAGETQYF	TGTGCCAGCAGTCAGCAATCGGCCGGGGAGACCCAGTACTTC	-	-	TRBV7-2	TRBJ2-5
CASSLEEGSGYTF	TGCGCCAGCAGCTTGGAGGAGGGTAGTGGCTACACCTTC	-	-	TRBV5-1	TRBJ1-2
CASSVGSGGIGEKLFF	TGTGCCAGCAGCGTAGGGTCTGGGGGGATCGGTGAAAAACTGTTTTTT	once	-	TRBV9	TRBJ1-4
CASEGAGVGSTEAFF	TGTGCCAGCGAGGGGGCAGGGGTTGGATCCACTGAAGCTTTCTTT	-	TRBD1	TRBV6-5	TRBJ1-1
CASSSPGGLLTEAFF	TGTGCCAGCAGCTCCCCAGGGGGCTTGCTCACTGAAGCTTTCTTT	-	-	TRBV12-1	TRBJ1-1
CAWSSGKNAEAFF	TGTGCCTGGAGCTCCGGGAAGAATGCTGAAGCTTTCTTT	-	-	TRBV30	TRBJ1-1
CATSRDSGTRQPQHF	TGTGCCACCAGCAGAGATAGCGGGACGCGGCAGCCCCAGCATTTT	-	-	TRBV15	TRBJ1-5
CASTSAGHSGNTIYF	TGTGCCAGCACCTCAGCGGGGCACTCTGGAAACACCATATATTTT	-	-	TRBV9	TRBJ1-3
CASSLGGQETQYF	TGCGCCAGCAGCTTGGGAGGCCAAGAGACCCAGTACTTC	-	-	TRBV5-1	TRBJ2-5
CASSLSGVNTEAFF	TGTGCCAGCAGCTTATCAGGGGTGAACACTGAAGCTTTCTTT	few	-	TRBV7-3	TRBJ1-1
CASSLGGPTGELFF	TGCGCCAGCAGCTTGGGGGGGCCCACCGGGGAGCTGTTTTTT	few	-	TRBV5-1	TRBJ2-2
CASSFMGSTKEKLFF	TGTGCCAGCAGTTTTATGGGGAGCACTAAGGAAAAACTGTTTTTT	-	-	TRBV28	TRBJ1-4
CASSSGYGGTEAFF	TGTGCCAGCAGCTCCGGGTACGGTGGTACTGAAGCTTTCTTT	-	-	TRBV7-9	TRBJ1-1
CASRRQEGRETQYF	TGCGCCAGCAGGAGACAGGAAGGCCGGGAGACCCAGTACTTC	-	-	TRBV10-1	TRBJ2-5
CSSTRSLLVDYGYTF	TGTTCCAGCACCCGGAGCCTGTTAGTGGACTATGGCTACACCTTC	-	-	TRBV7-9	TRBJ1-2
CASSPLTGTGNTIYF	TGTGCCAGCTCACCATTGACAGGGACAGGAAACACCATATATTTT	-	TRBD1	TRBV18	TRBJ1-3
CASSSYRGPDGYTF	TGCGCCAGCAGCTCCTACAGGGGGCCAGATGGCTACACCTTC	-	TRBD1	TRBV5-1	TRBJ1-2
CASSLALGGNEQFF	TGCGCCAGCAGCTTGGCCTTAGGCGGGAATGAGCAGTTCTTC	-	-	TRBV5-1	TRBJ2-1
CASSPTGDMRAFF	TGTGCCAGCTCACCAACAGGGGATATGAGAGCTTTCTTT	few	TRBD1	TRBV18	TRBJ1-1
CASSQVGGAQNSQPQHF	TGTGCCAGCAGCCAAGTGGGGGGGGCGCAGAATTCTCAGCCCCAGCATTTT	-	-	TRBV4-2	TRBJ1-5
CASSKATEGGQERNEKLFF	TGTGCCAGCAGCAAAGCGACCGAAGGAGGCCAGGAACGTAATGAAAAACTGTTTTTT	-	-	TRBV21-1	TRBJ1-4
CASSLREGQQFF	TGTGCCAGCAGCTTAAGGGAGGGGCAGCAGTTCTTC	-	TRBD2	TRBV7-3	TRBJ2-1
CASSWRTGAYNEQFF	TGCGCCAGCAGCTGGAGGACAGGAGCCTACAATGAGCAGTTCTTC	-	TRBD1	TRBV5-1	TRBJ2-1
CASSKDPGQKNSPLHF	TGTGCCAGCAGCAAAGATCCGGGACAGAAAAATTCACCCCTCCACTTT	-	TRBD1	TRBV5-4	TRBJ1-6
CASSPGGYQPQHF	TGTGCCAGCAGCCCAGGGGGCTATCAGCCCCAGCATTTT	few	TRBD1	TRBV6-1	TRBJ1-5
CASSFGQVSYEQYF	TGTGCCAGCAGCTTTGGACAGGTATCCTACGAGCAGTACTTC	-	TRBD1	TRBV11-1	TRBJ2-7
CASSSTRERVNEKLFF	TGTGCCAGCAGCTCAACCAGGGAAAGGGTTAATGAAAAACTGTTTTTT	-	-	TRBV5-6	TRBJ1-4
CSVVAGGNNQPQHF	TGCAGCGTTGTCGCAGGGGGAAACAATCAGCCCCAGCATTTT	-	TRBD1	TRBV29-1	TRBJ1-5
CASSWQGVGTEAFF	TGCGCCAGCAGCTGGCAGGGGGTAGGCACTGAAGCTTTCTTT	-	TRBD1	TRBV4-1	TRBJ1-1
CASSLGGSNQPQHF	TGTGCCAGCAGTTTAGGGGGCAGCAATCAGCCCCAGCATTTT	-	-	TRBV27	TRBJ1-5
CASSYSPPGAYEQYF	TGTGCCAGCAGTTACTCGCCTCCGGGGGCCTACGAGCAGTACTTC	-	-	TRBV6-5	TRBJ2-7
CASSRYTGTGSFEQYF	TGTGCCAGCTCACGCTACACCGGGACAGGGTCGTTCGAGCAGTACTTC	-	TRBD1	TRBV18	TRBJ2-7
CASSQRAGTGDEQYF	TGCGCCAGCAGCCAAAGGGCCGGGACAGGGGACGAGCAGTACTTC	once	TRBD1	TRBV4-3	TRBJ2-7
CASSSEGTGATDTQYF	TGTGCCAGCAGCTCCGAAGGGACAGGGGCAACAGATACGCAGTATTTT	-	TRBD1	TRBV11-2	TRBJ2-3
CASSATSGGADTQYF	TGTGCCAGCAGTGCGACTAGCGGGGGGGCAGATACGCAGTATTTT	-	TRBD2	TRBV6-4	TRBJ2-3
CSVGTSGGAKFF	TGCAGCGTAGGGACTAGCGGGGGGGCAAAGTTCTTC	-	TRBD2	TRBV29-1	TRBJ2-1
CASSGGGNWGHYGYTF	TGTGCCAGCAGTGGGGGGGGTAATTGGGGGCACTATGGCTACACCTTC	-	-	TRBV6-6	TRBJ1-2
CAISEPGQGAGGYTF	TGTGCCATCAGTGAGCCGGGACAGGGGGCGGGGGGCTACACCTTC	-	TRBD1	TRBV10-3	TRBJ1-2
CASSVGDREDTQYF	TGTGCCAGCAGCGTAGGCGACAGGGAGGATACGCAGTATTTT	-	TRBD1	TRBV9	TRBJ2-3
CASSLWTGSYEQYF	TGTGCCAGCAGCCTTTGGACAGGCTCCTACGAGCAGTACTTC	-	TRBD1	TRBV5-5	TRBJ2-7
CASSWEGNEKLFF	TGCGCCAGCAGCTGGGAGGGGAATGAAAAACTGTTTTTT	-	-	TRBV5-1	TRBJ1-4
CASIPAGTETQYF	TGTGCCAGCATCCCCGCGGGGACCGAGACCCAGTACTTC	-	-	TRBV6-5	TRBJ2-5
CASINLQGAARGDEQFF	TGTGCCAGCATTAATTTACAGGGGGCGGCCCGGGGGGATGAGCAGTTCTTC	-	TRBD1	TRBV25-1	TRBJ2-1
CASSLRGGDTQYF	TGTGCCAGCAGCCTTCGAGGGGGCGATACGCAGTATTTT	-	TRBD1	TRBV7-9	TRBJ2-3
CASRSDPGRGGELFF	TGTGCCAGCAGATCAGATCCCGGGAGGGGCGGGGAGCTGTTTTTT	few	TRBD2	TRBV5-5	TRBJ2-2